This T cell receptor beta chain was captured by sequencing in a study of shared clonotypes between healthy human individuals. Across the study: Donors had three CD4 naive, three CD4 memory, two CD8 naive and one CD8 memory plate apiece.

Study-wide results and caveats: Rarefaction gave evidence that sorted-subset sequencing remained incomplete despite large depth.

Deep was the level at which the assay was run. Assay: immunoSEQ multiplex PCR; the TCRdb copy retains only in-frame clones and omits some. In the table there are roughly 1,800,000 clones, less than 95% of which are singletons. A remark on this clone: Its antigen remains unknown.

Germline V gives CDR1 KGHSH, CDR2 LQKENI. The CDR3 extends over 14 amino acids. The ends lost 1 base at V and 8 bases at J; junction bases unmatched: 4. Positive CCR7 selection of CD45RO-negative cells yielded the naive CD8 cells, and terminally differentiated effector memory CD45RA+ cells were excluded. J is TRBJ2-1 and V is TRBV18, with 8 positions matching TRBD2. The TCR was taken from a man aged 18 to 30 in good health. Sequenced input: naive CD8+ T cells sorted from blood. The CDR3 region has the DNA TGTGCCAGCTCACCACAAGCGGGAGTGGATGAGCAGTTCTTC. Translated, it gives CASSPQAGVDEQFF.